Below, 11 T cell receptor beta chains from the same sample are listed, as sequenced in a study of T cell changes during pregnancy in multiple sclerosis. Method: immunoSEQ multiplex PCR; TCRdb's copy keeps in-frame clones and lacks some. Here the sample spans around 30,000 clones, 80% to 90% being singletons. The specimen was CD8+ T cells from peripheral blood mononuclear cells, collected in the second trimester of pregnancy. The source is a female donor with multiple sclerosis, enrolled in a pregnancy study.

The rearrangement joins TRBV27 to TRBJ2-5; tentatively, D is TRBD2 (6 bases). Germline V gene data show CDR1 as MNHEY and CDR2 as SMNVEV (reference sequence). Between the trimmed V and J ends, which lost 6 bases and 4 bases, there was a span of 18 bases. The CDR3 contains 15 residues. The CDR3 loop is CASSSGAPSGETQYF. The DNA of the CDR3 is TGTGCCAGCAGCTCGGGAGCCCCGTCCGGAGAGACCCAGTACTTC.

This chain joins TRBV2 and TRBJ1-2; tentative D call: TRBD1 (5 bases). Germline lookup yields CDR1 SNHLY and CDR2 FYNNEI. V was pared by 8 bases and J by 7 bases, with 17 bases between. The CDR3 covers 13 residues. Here the CDR3 DNA reads TGTGCCAGCTTTCCGGGGGTGGGAAGTGGCTACACCTTC. As protein: CASFPGVGSGYTF.

This chain uses TRBV11-2 with TRBJ1-2, with 8 bases aligning to TRBD1. Germline values: CDR1 SGHAT, CDR2 FQNNGV. This CDR3 is built from 14 residues. V gave up 5 bases and J gave up 4 bases; unmatched junction bases: 6. CDR3 protein: CASSQTGTGYGYTF. In DNA form, the CDR3 reads TGTGCCAGCAGCCAGACCGGGACAGGCTATGGCTACACCTTC. Full variable domain (rest looked up from reference TRBV11-2 and TRBJ1-2): EAGVAQSPRYKIIEKRQSVAFWCNPISGHATLYWYQQILGQGPKLLIQFQNNGVVDDSQLPKDRFSAERLKGVDSTLKIQPAKLEDSAVYLCASSQTGTGYGYTFGSGTRLTVV.

The CDR3 nucleotides read TGTGCCAGTAGTATAGACCTTGAGGTGGCCTATGGCTACACCTTC. It is translated as CASSIDLEVAYGYTF. The V and J genes are TRBV19 and TRBJ1-2; D is unresolved. The CDR3 is 15 residues long. Trimming took off 0 bases at V and 4 bases at J, with 12 bases between the two ends. Per the germline V gene, CDR1 is LNHDA and CDR2 is SQIVND (reference sequence).

This clone was seen a few times. The chain employs TRBV28 and TRBJ2-1; perhaps TRBD2 as D (5 bases). Germline V gene sequence: CDR1 MDHEN, CDR2 SYDVKM. CDR3 size: 15 residues. V lost 3 bases, J lost 1 base, and 10 bases lay in between. CDR3 nucleotides: TGTGCCAGCAGTTTCGAGGGATCGTCCTACAATGAGCAGTTCTTC. Translation: CASSFEGSSYNEQFF.

This chain links TRBV4-3 with TRBJ1-4; D unclear. The ends were cut back, 1 base at V and 12 bases at J, with 18 bases in the middle. The CDR3 spans 15 residues. Germline assignment: CDR1 LGHNA and CDR2 YSLEER. In DNA form, the CDR3 reads TGCGCCAGCAGCCAAGGTACCCGATCTCTAGCCCAACTGTTTTTT. Translation: CASSQGTRSLAQLFF.

The chain carries TRBV28 and TRBJ1-5; tentative D call: TRBD1 (5 bases). The V gene lost 5 bases and the J gene lost 5 bases, with 10 bases spanning the gap. CDR1 and CDR2 from the germline V gene are MDHEN and SYDVKM. The CDR3 covers 13 residues. The CDR3 DNA is TGTGCCAGCAGTCCTATCAGGGATCAGCCCCAGCATTTT. Amino acid sequence: CASSPIRDQPQHF.

There are a few counts of this clone. V is TRBV7-9 and J is TRBJ1-1; D ambiguous. The germline V gene has CDR1 SEHNR and CDR2 FQNEAQ (reference sequence). Between the trimmed V and J ends, which lost 2 bases and 6 bases, there was a span of 4 bases. The CDR3 extends over 11 amino acids. As DNA, the CDR3 is TGTGCCAGCAGCTTACAGGCTGAAGCTTTCTTT. Translation: CASSLQAEAFF.

The J gene is TRBJ2-1, the V gene TRBV30; 8 bases agree with TRBD2. V was clipped by 4 bases and J by 1 base; unmatched bases: 0. Germline loops: CDR1 GTSNPN, CDR2 SVGIG (reference sequence). The CDR3 is 13 amino acids. CDR3 sequence: CAWTSGSYNEQFF. The CDR3 DNA sequence: TGTGCCTGGACTAGCGGGTCCTACAATGAGCAGTTCTTC.

The rearrangement uses TRBV6-5 and TRBJ2-5; TRBD1 matches 9 bases. The germline V gene has CDR1 MNHEY and CDR2 SVGAGI. The CDR3 totals 15 residues. V dropped 8 bases and J dropped 2; count of bases not matched to a gene: 9. In DNA form, the CDR3 reads TGTGCCAGCGGGACAGGGACAATCCATCAAGAGACCCAGTACTTC. Amino acids: CASGTGTIHQETQYF.

The V call is TRBV27, the J call TRBJ2-1; the match to TRBD1 covers 7 bases. J gave up 4 bases and V 11 bases, and 20 bases lay outside the gene matches. The CDR3 spans 17 residues. Germline loops: CDR1 MNHEY, CDR2 SMNVEV (reference sequence). CDR3 in DNA: TGTGCCTCCCAAAAAGCGCCGGGACAGACATCTTACAATGAGCAGTTCTTC. Protein sequence: CASQKAPGQTSYNEQFF.